The 2 T cell receptor beta chains presented below share a single source sample, sequenced in a study of T cell changes during pregnancy in multiple sclerosis (dated by TCRdb to between 2018 and 2020). Libraries came from the immunoSEQ multiplex PCR assay. TCRdb obtained this table from immuneACCESS and retained in-frame rearrangements with V and J assigned. These tables miss some clones; where compared with another copy, unresolved V genes account for less than half of the shortfall, and the remainder is unexplained. The sample table holds approximately 97,000 clones, of which 90% were seen once. The ten most abundant clones make up approximately 0.76% of the sample. The sequencing here drew on peripheral blood, taken in the second trimester of pregnancy. These receptors all come from a female donor in good health, enrolled as a control in a pregnancy study.

The rearrangement links TRBV7-9 to TRBJ1-2; TRBD1 agrees at 7 bases. The germline V gene has CDR1 SEHNR and CDR2 FQNEAQ (reference sequence). This CDR3 spans 14 amino acids. J lost 4 bases, V lost 4 bases, and 6 bases had no gene match. CDR3 in DNA: TGTGCCAGCAGCTCCCCGACAGGGATCTATGGCTACACCTTC. It encodes CASSSPTGIYGYTF.

This chain connects TRBV7-9 to TRBJ2-7; 10 nucleotides agree with TRBD1. This CDR3 has 15 amino acids. V was clipped by 5 bases and J by 4 bases; unmatched bases: 8. The germline V gene encodes CDR1 SEHNR and CDR2 FQNEAQ (reference sequence). CDR3 sequence: CASSHGQGESYEQYF. DNA for the CDR3: TGTGCCAGCAGCCATGGACAGGGGGAGTCTTACGAGCAGTACTTC.